Below, 3 T cell receptor beta chains from the same sample are listed, as sequenced in a study of T cell responses to AZD1222 COVID-19 vaccine. The method was immunoSEQ multiplex PCR; TCRdb's version includes in-frame clones alone and lacks a portion of them. Seen here are roughly 150,000 clones, around nine tenths observed once, and the top ten hold 1.5% to 2%. The source was peripheral blood, collected on day 0 of AZD1222 vaccination. The source of these receptors is an adult in good health.

The chain recombines TRBV2 with TRBJ2-7, with a tentative D call TRBD1 (5 bases). CDR3 length: 13 amino acids. With 8 bases removed from V and 2 bases from J, the gap between germline ends came to 13 bases. From germline, CDR1 is SNHLY and CDR2 FYNNEI. The CDR3 coding sequence is TGTGCCAGCTGTGGAGAAGGGGCCTACGAGCAGTACTTC. Translation gives CASCGEGAYEQYF.

J is TRBJ2-7 and V is TRBV5-6; possibly TRBD2 for D (5 bases). Trimming left V 5 bases short and J 3 bases short, with 18 bases between. The CDR3 sequence is 15 residues long. CDR1 is SGHDT, CDR2 YYEEEE, per germline. CDR3 region: CASSRRRARNYEQYF. Written as DNA, the CDR3 is TGTGCCAGCAGTAGGAGGCGGGCCAGAAACTACGAGCAGTACTTC. Full variable domain (missing parts from reference TRBV5-6 and TRBJ2-7): DAGVTQSPTHLIKTRGQQVTLRCSPKSGHDTVSWYQQALGQGPQFIFQYYEEEERQRGNFPDRFSGHQFPNYSSELNVNALLLGDSALYLCASSRRRARNYEQYFGPGTRLTVT.

The chain couples TRBV7-2 to TRBJ2-4, with 13 nucleotides matching TRBD2. J lost 15 bases, V lost 5 bases, and 13 bases had no gene match. The CDR3 runs to 15 residues. The germline CDR1 and CDR2 sequences are SGHTA and FQGNSA. This CDR3 reads CASSQLLAGGPEAYF. The DNA of the CDR3 is TGTGCCAGCAGCCAATTACTAGCGGGAGGGCCTGAGGCGTACTTC.